The entry below gives a single TCR beta chain sequence along with its context. What it binds is not known. This sample is part of a study of metastatic and nonmetastatic thyroid tumors. Study-level background: Comparative analysis of repertoires was undertaken across blood and tumor or nodule tissue obtained from malignant and benign thyroid patients.

Losses at the gene ends were 6 bases for V and 5 bases for J; bases not matched to a gene: 16. This CDR3 has 15 residues. Per the germline V gene, CDR1 is DFQATT and CDR2 is SNEGSKA (reference sequence). Authors' methods: In papillary thyroid cancer, a distant-metastasis classifier was built using CDR3 differences across clinicopathological groups. TCRdb called clones again from the PCR reads with MiXCR. None of the V and J calls come from the authors' own analysis; TCRdb made them. The sample includes approximately 41,000 clones, 24% seen only once; the top ten take roughly 15%. Findings of the study overall: Within blood and tumor, benign nodules reportedly had significantly lower TCR beta diversity than malignant thyroid tumors did.

Patients had received no treatment of any kind before thyroid surgery. The chain couples TRBV20-1 to TRBJ2-7; 7 nucleotides agree with TRBD2. This receptor was identified in a female donor with papillary thyroid cancer or a benign thyroid nodule (not recorded which). Some clones in this sample may be carry-over from other donors' samples. The sequenced material came from tumor tissue. CDR3 in DNA: TGCAGTGCCCAGAGGGGCGGGAGTTTGACGAACGAGCAGTACTTC. Its protein product is CSAQRGGSLTNEQYF.